A selection of T cell receptor beta chains follows, all from one sample in a study of blood T cell repertoires in COVID-19. Clones were sequenced by immunoSEQ multiplex PCR, and TCRdb holds only the in-frame ones, with some missing. The repertoire holds about 130,000 clones, with approximately 83% as singletons. The specimen was peripheral blood. These receptors originate from a man aged 40-55 years with active or convalescent COVID-19. CDR3s include the opening cysteine and the closing phenylalanine or tryptophan. D genes are given only for firm matches. Size is stated for part of the rows, as once, few or many counts, or as a class when the clone is expanded.

clone_size,v_call,j_call,d_call,cdr3_aa
once,TRBV7-2,TRBJ2-6,NA,CASSLSVAVGANVLTF
NA,TRBV29-1,TRBJ1-1,NA,CSVGGGIATEAFF
few,TRBV2,TRBJ1-6,TRBD1,CASSRTGINSPLHF
NA,TRBV15,TRBJ2-1,NA,CATSRDYGDYNEQFF
NA,TRBV5-4,TRBJ2-5,NA,CASSLFTGTQETQYF
NA,TRBV18,TRBJ1-5,NA,CASSLKDSDQPQHF
NA,TRBV6-5,TRBJ2-3,TRBD1,CASSYSWTGENTQYF
NA,TRBV3-1/TRBV3-2,TRBJ1-4,TRBD1,CASSLLSDRKEKLFF
NA,TRBV9,TRBJ2-7,TRBD2,CASSVSGEDYEQYF
NA,TRBV5-1,TRBJ2-5,NA,CASSGAMAVQYF
few,TRBV11-2,TRBJ1-4,TRBD1,CASSPVRGRANEKLFF
NA,TRBV19,TRBJ2-3,NA,CASSEGWGEVDTQYF
NA,TRBV6-6,TRBJ1-1,TRBD1,CASSNPDRGVGTEAFF
NA,TRBV3-1/TRBV3-2,TRBJ2-6,NA,CASSQVSLRTSGANVLTF
many,TRBV27,TRBJ1-2,TRBD1,CASRGYGTANYGYTF
NA,TRBV29-1,TRBJ1-2,NA,CSVDGGRLNYGYTF
NA,TRBV2,TRBJ2-3,TRBD2,CASSELAGTDTQYF
NA,TRBV9,TRBJ2-4,NA,CASSVGGGRNIQYF
NA,TRBV6-5,TRBJ2-7,NA,CASRATPGEQYF
NA,TRBV11-1,TRBJ2-5,NA,CASSPMRETQYF
NA,TRBV7-2,TRBJ1-2,NA,CASSSPAEGGALGGYTF
NA,TRBV11-2,TRBJ1-6,TRBD1,CASSRQGGHNSPLHF
NA,TRBV5-1,TRBJ2-7,TRBD1,CASSPTGSAYEQYF
few,TRBV18,TRBJ1-3,NA,CASSPRQRVSGNTIYF
NA,TRBV3-1/TRBV3-2,TRBJ1-2,TRBD1,CASSLHPGQGAGYTF
NA,TRBV2,TRBJ2-2,NA,CASSDRGNTGELFF
NA,TRBV6-5,TRBJ2-1,NA,CASSYGGTGNNEQFF
NA,TRBV19,TRBJ2-3,TRBD1,CASSTQGARGDTQYF
once,TRBV28,TRBJ1-2,NA,CASSPPVAGYTF
NA,TRBV12-5,TRBJ1-1,NA,CASGLYVLGGRNTEAFF
NA,TRBV4-3,TRBJ2-2,NA,CASSLNLMNFANTGELFF
NA,TRBV23-1,TRBJ2-2,TRBD2,CASTSAGCTGELFF
few,TRBV29-1,TRBJ2-1,TRBD1,CSADRGAIPTAEQFF
NA,TRBV6-1,TRBJ1-3,TRBD1,CASSSDRGLGDTIYF
NA,TRBV11-1,TRBJ2-5,NA,CASNRQGGFSETQYF
few,TRBV5-1,TRBJ2-7,TRBD1,CASSERQGYEQYF
NA,TRBV7-6,TRBJ1-6,TRBD1,CASSFAIAGQRGYNSPLHF
NA,TRBV12-5,TRBJ1-6,NA,CASAGEPAGHSPLHF
NA,TRBV30,TRBJ2-7,NA,CAWNRDLYEQYF
NA,TRBV20-1,TRBJ2-7,NA,CSARRGYEQYF
once,TRBV5-4,TRBJ2-4,NA,CASSLGEAKNIQYF
NA,TRBV27,TRBJ1-3,NA,CASSLKPSSGNTIYF
NA,TRBV7-6,TRBJ1-3,TRBD1,CASSLRTGTGNTIYF
NA,TRBV7-6,TRBJ2-2,TRBD2,CASSGTMNTGELFF
few,TRBV6-5,TRBJ1-1,NA,CASSTQTVNTEAFF
NA,TRBV6-1,TRBJ2-7,TRBD2,CASSEGLAGATWEQYF
NA,TRBV19,TRBJ2-1,TRBD1,CASVWTGTGGYNEQFF
NA,TRBV2,TRBJ1-6,NA,CASSEAGQQNNSPLHF
NA,TRBV10-3,TRBJ2-7,TRBD1,CAISETGGMYEQYF
NA,TRBV21-1,TRBJ1-5,NA,CASSKDRGQSHFNQPQHF